This paragraph covers one T cell receptor (beta chain) sequence. These data originate in a study of T cell responses to AZD1222 COVID-19 vaccine. Method: immunoSEQ multiplex PCR; TCRdb's copy keeps in-frame clones and lacks some. The sample yields fewer than 85,000 clones, around 87% seen once. CDR1 is MNHEY and CDR2 is SVGAGI in the germline V gene. Trimming took off 11 bases at V and 0 bases at J, with 14 bases between the two ends. This CDR3 contains 14 residues. The chain couples TRBV6-5 to TRBJ1-5; D gene ambiguous. This TCR derives from an adult who received the AZD1222 COVID-19 vaccine. The sequenced sample was peripheral blood, obtained 28 days after the second AZD1222 dose. CDR3 loop: CALNRGSSNQPQHF. The CDR3 DNA sequence: TGTGCCCTCAACCGGGGTTCTAGCAATCAGCCCCAGCATTTT.